The clone carrying this TCR beta chain was observed a handful of times. The antigen remains undetermined. TCRdb used MiXCR to reprocess the 5' RACE reads, holding one entry per CDR3 protein. The table records 120,000 or so distinct CDR3 sequences, about 17% of them present only once. The sample originates from a study of T-cell memory formation after mild COVID-19. This CDR3 comprises 15 residues. V was cut by 4 bases and J by 0 bases, with 9 bases left in between. Germline values: CDR1 SGHVS, CDR2 FQNEAQ. Study outcomes and limitations: Memory sampled before infection contained some responding clones, suggesting cross-reactive memory joined. Clones contracting day 15 to 85 were balanced CD4/CD8; later expanders leaned CD4+.

Source material: PBMCs or a T cell subset sorted from them (not recorded which). This rearrangement joins TRBV7-8 to TRBJ2-2; D uncertain. The sequence was collected from an adult woman who had mild COVID-19 (a few samples of this study predate the infection). Cell type and time point are not known. The CDR3 coding sequence is TGTGCCAGCAGCTCCAATACAGCGAACACCGGGGAGCTGTTTTTT. It specifies CASSSNTANTGELFF.